The clone carrying this TCR beta chain was seen a handful of times. The antigen remains unidentified. The data were obtained in a study of shared clonotypes between healthy human individuals. Per sorted-subset replicate PCR, input was approximately 180 ng DNA, representing around 29,000 T cell genomes. Some clones are missing from TCRdb's copy, which holds only in-frame ones; the method was immunoSEQ multiplex PCR. The sample includes hundreds of thousands of clones, approximately 73% of them seen just once. Study-wide findings and caveats: Generation probabilities of non-shared clonotypes were lower (relative to those shared by all four donors). Depth of sequencing was expected to influence donor clonotype sharing. Estimated richness values were generally larger in naive subsets than in memory subsets.

V dropped 6 bases and J dropped 2 bases, with 11 bases sitting between them. Germline assignment: CDR1 MDHEN and CDR2 SYDVKM. The CDR3 is 13 amino acids. The source is a woman aged 25 to 39 in good health. The chain recombines TRBV28 with TRBJ2-7; weak D call: TRBD1 (5 bases). The sequenced sample consisted of memory CD4+ T cells sorted from blood. This sample's subset: CD45RA-negative fraction. The CDR3 protein is CASRPATAYEQYF. CDR3 sequence (DNA): TGTGCCAGCAGACCCGCGACAGCCTACGAGCAGTACTTC. Looking up the rest from reference TRBV28 and TRBJ2-7 gives the full variable domain: DVKVTQSSRYLVKRTGEKVFLECVQDMDHENMFWYRQDPGLGLRLIYFSYDVKMKEKGDIPEGYSVSREKKERFSLILESASTNQTSMYLCASRPATAYEQYFGPGTRLTVT.